This TCR beta chain was sequenced for a study of vaccination and CD4 T cells after COVID-19. On this clonotype: Its antigen is not known.

Researchers used the Oncomine TCR Beta short-read assay to sequence DNA from cultured CD4+ T cells. TCRdb independently ran MiXCR on the PCR reads; one entry per CDR3 protein. The repertoire consists of about 20,000 distinct CDR3 sequences, with around half occurring once and the leading ten covering 3.5% to 4.5%. This CDR3 region has 16 residues. The germline V gene encodes CDR1 MDHEN and CDR2 SYDVKM. Trimming left V 1 base short and J 0 bases short, with 7 bases between. Treatment meaning: approximately 11-day PBMC culture with coronavirus spike peptide pools or control peptides (ViraFEST assay). The chain recombines TRBV28 with TRBJ1-6; D not certain. The sample here was CD4+ T cells from blood, cultured in vitro, taken before SARS-CoV-2 vaccination. The TCR originated in a human donor who had recovered from COVID-19. CDR3 DNA sequence: TGTGCCAGCAGTTTATCGGCGAGCTCCTATAATTCACCCCTCCACTTT. Protein product: CASSLSASSYNSPLHF.